The present T cell receptor (beta chain) was sequenced within a study of CD8+ T cells in alopecia areata. Following RNA extraction, reverse transcription yielded cDNA that acted as the sequencing template. TCRdb's table, derived via immunoSEQ multiplex PCR, lists solely in-frame clones and lacks some. Of fewer than 250,000 clones in the sample, roughly two fifths are singletons; the top ten hold 0.48%. Regarding treatment: oral pan-JAK inhibitor, 5-10 mg twice daily. The CDR3 is 16 amino acids. After removal of 0 bases from V and 5 bases from J, the junction contained 8 bases not matched to a gene. The germline gives CDR1 MGHRA, CDR2 YSYEKL. A single count supports this clone.

The TCR was taken from a human donor with alopecia areata. V is TRBV4-1 and J is TRBJ2-3; TRBD2 agrees at 7 bases. This specimen was CD4+ T cells sorted from blood, taken between weeks 30 and 35, from a patient treated with tofacitinib. The CDR3 spells CASSQEGGTPGDTQYF. In DNA form, the CDR3 reads TGCGCCAGCAGCCAAGAGGGAGGGACTCCGGGAGATACGCAGTATTTT.